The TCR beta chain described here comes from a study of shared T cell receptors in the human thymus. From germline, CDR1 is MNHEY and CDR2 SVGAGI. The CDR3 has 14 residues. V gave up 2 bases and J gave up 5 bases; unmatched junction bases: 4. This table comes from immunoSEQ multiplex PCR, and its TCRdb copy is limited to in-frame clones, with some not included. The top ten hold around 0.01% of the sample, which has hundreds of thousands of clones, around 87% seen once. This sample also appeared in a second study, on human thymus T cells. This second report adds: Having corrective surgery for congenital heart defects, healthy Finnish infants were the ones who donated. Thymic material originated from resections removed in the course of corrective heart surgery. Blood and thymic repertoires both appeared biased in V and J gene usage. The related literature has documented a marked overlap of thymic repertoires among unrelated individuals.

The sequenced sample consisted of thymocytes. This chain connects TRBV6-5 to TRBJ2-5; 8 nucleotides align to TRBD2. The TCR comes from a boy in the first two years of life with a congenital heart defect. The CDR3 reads CASSYPSGGETQYF. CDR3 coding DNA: TGTGCCAGCAGTTACCCATCGGGGGGGGAGACCCAGTACTTC.